Presented here are 11 T cell receptor beta chains from one specimen sequenced in a study of T cells in Graves' hyperthyroidism and ophthalmopathy. Authors of the study amplified TCR beta CDR3 regions from RNA transcripts. The HTBI primer set was used in a first-round RT-PCR of the TCR CDR3. TCRdb re-analysed the multiplex PCR reads in MiXCR, keeping a single row per CDR3 protein. The top ten hold roughly 18% of the sample, which has fewer than 700,000 distinct CDR3 sequences, about 15% seen once. Sequenced material: blood. The receptors were gathered from a young woman with Graves' ophthalmopathy.

The V call is TRBV19, the J call TRBJ1-2; possible D gene TRBD1, 5 bases. This CDR3 is 14 amino acids long. CDR1 LNHDA and CDR2 SQIVND come from the germline V gene (reference sequence). V was shortened by 3 bases and J by 3 bases, with 11 bases between the two germline ends. The CDR3 nucleotides read TGTGCCAGTAGTATCGGGTGGGGGGACTATGGCTACACCTTC. This gives the protein CASSIGWGDYGYTF.

The chain recombines TRBV5-6 with TRBJ2-2, with unresolved D. This CDR3 contains 16 residues. Germline V CDR1 and CDR2: SGHDT, YYEEEE. Trimming pared 3 bases from V and 4 bases from J, leaving 16 bases between. The CDR3 here is CASSSRYSVGTGELFF. CDR3 DNA sequence: TGTGCCAGCAGCTCGAGATACAGCGTCGGCACCGGGGAGCTGTTTTTT. Using reference TRBV5-6 and TRBJ2-2 for the parts outside the CDR3, the full variable domain is DAGVTQSPTHLIKTRGQQVTLRCSPKSGHDTVSWYQQALGQGPQFIFQYYEEEERQRGNFPDRFSGHQFPNYSSELNVNALLLGDSALYLCASSSRYSVGTGELFFGEGSRLTVL.

This clonotype was seen repeatedly, ten times or more. The J gene is TRBJ2-6, the V gene TRBV11-2; TRBD2 matches 8 bases. Germline V lookup: CDR1 SGHAT, CDR2 FQNNGV. The CDR3 is made up of 15 amino acids. V gave up 1 base and J gave up 6 bases; unmatched junction bases: 2. Here the CDR3 DNA reads TGTGCCAGCAGCTTAGTTAGCGGGAAGGCCAACGTCCTGACTTTC. Its translation: CASSLVSGKANVLTF.

Many counts were recorded for this clonotype. The chain links TRBV7-8 to TRBJ2-5; 7 bases align to TRBD1. V lost 5 bases to trimming and J lost 2 bases; unmatched junction nucleotides: 5. This CDR3 comprises 14 residues. Per germline, CDR1 SGHVS and CDR2 FQNEAQ. CDR3 nucleotides: TGTGCCAGCAGCGGCGTCAGGGGGCAAGAGACCCAGTACTTC. This sequence encodes CASSGVRGQETQYF.

CDR3 loop: CATSDTVTGSEGYTF. Written as DNA, the CDR3 is TGTGCCACCAGTGACACAGTGACAGGCTCTGAAGGCTACACCTTC. The chain employs TRBV24-1 and TRBJ1-2, with a weak D call TRBD1 (6 bases). This CDR3 has 15 amino acids. V was trimmed by 4 bases and J by 8 bases, leaving 19 bases between them. Germline assignment: CDR1 KGHDR and CDR2 SFDVKD.

There are a few counts of this clonotype. J is TRBJ2-7 and V is TRBV13; D might be TRBD1 (6 bases). This CDR3 region has 16 residues. CDR1 is PRHDT, CDR2 FYEKMQ, per germline (reference sequence). The germline V and J ends were trimmed by 3 bases and 0 bases, with 15 bases remaining between them. CDR3 bases: TGTGCCAGCAGCTTCTCTTTACAGGGTTCCTCCTACGAGCAGTACTTC. Translating it yields CASSFSLQGSSYEQYF.

The chain couples TRBV5-1 to TRBJ2-7; D perhaps matches TRBD2 (6 bases). V lost 0 bases, J lost 5 bases, and 9 bases lay in between. Germline V CDR1 and CDR2: SGHRS, YFSETQ. The CDR3 is made up of 13 amino acids. CDR3 in DNA: TGCGCCAGCAGCTTGGCGGCGGGAAACGAGCAGTACTTC. Translation gives CASSLAAGNEQYF.

To note about this clonotype: A read error may explain this, as a much larger clone is one base away. V is TRBV5-1 and J is TRBJ2-7, with TRBD2 as a possible D gene (5 bases). This CDR3 has 16 residues. Trimming cost V 3 bases and J 0 bases, with 16 bases left between them. Germline values: CDR1 SGHRS, CDR2 YFSETQ. The CDR3 reads CASSSRAGRSSYEQYF. The CDR3 nucleotides read TGCGCCAGCAGCTCGAGGGCCGGACGGAGCTCCTACGAGCAGTACTTC.

In this sample, this clonotype turned up a few times. V gene TRBV6-6 combines with J gene TRBJ1-6; possibly TRBD1 for D (6 bases). Germline CDR1 reads MNHNY; CDR2 reads SVGAGI (reference sequence). This CDR3 region has 15 residues. V was shortened by 4 bases and J by 10 bases, with 17 bases between the two germline ends. CDR3 residues: CASSLGEGVFSPLHF. The CDR3 bases are TGTGCCAGCAGTTTAGGTGAGGGGGTTTTCTCACCCCTCCACTTT.

This clonotype showed up many times. The chain uses TRBV12-3 or TRBV12-4 and TRBJ2-3; 10 nucleotides match TRBD2. With V trimmed by 6 bases and J by 0 bases, 6 bases remained unmatched. The CDR3 is made up of 16 amino acids. The CDR3 nucleotides read TGTGCCAGCAGCCCCGGACTAGCGGCTAGCACAGATACGCAGTATTTT. It is translated as CASSPGLAASTDTQYF.

V and J are TRBV6-1 and TRBJ2-1; TRBD2 matches at 10 bases. CDR1 is MNHNS and CDR2 is SASEGT in the germline V gene. The V gene end was trimmed by 5 bases and the J gene end by 15 bases; junction bases not matched to a gene: 34. CDR3 size: 21 residues. In DNA form, the CDR3 reads TGTGCCAGCAGTAAGGAGTTTAAGGGACTAGCGAGAGAGGGGGCCGATAACGGGGCGTTCTTC. This codes for CASSKEFKGLAREGADNGAFF.